This T cell receptor beta chain was retrieved from a study of blood T cell repertoires in COVID-19. The germline gives CDR1 SGHDT, CDR2 YYEEEE. The CDR3 covers 15 residues. The trim removed 0 bases at V and 4 bases at J, leaving 1 base unmatched. The repertoire was sequenced with immunoSEQ multiplex PCR; TCRdb's copy has only in-frame clones and lacks some. The sample gives fewer than 250,000 clones, approximately 83% of which show up once; about 3.9% is in the top ten. The study drew participants aged about 18 to 89 years from some 24 US areas. The clonotype comes from a woman in her thirties or forties who had been exposed to COVID-19. The sample taken for sequencing was PBMCs or T cells enriched from blood (not recorded which). The chain couples TRBV5-6 to TRBJ2-1; 10 bases match TRBD1. The CDR3 loop is CASSLGDRGYNEQFF. CDR3 coding DNA: TGTGCCAGCAGCTTGGGGGACAGGGGATACAATGAGCAGTTCTTC.